Listed here is a single TCR beta chain. The CDR3 runs 16 residues. Per the germline V gene, CDR1 is SEHNR and CDR2 is FQNEAQ (reference sequence). V lost 5 bases to trimming and J lost 0 bases, with 14 bases between them. The sample is drawn from a study of T-cell reconstitution after alpha-beta-depleted transplantation in children. Construction of the TCRbeta library involved unique molecular identifiers. TCRdb used MiXCR to reprocess the PCR reads, holding one entry per CDR3 protein. The table includes approximately 340,000 distinct CDR3 sequences, 10% to 13% detected once. The clonotype was recovered from a human donor who donated a stem cell graft to a child with acute lymphoblastic leukemia. The sequencing here drew on PBMCs from the stem cell graft donor, taken from the stem cell graft. The chain is built from TRBV7-9 and TRBJ2-1, with D perhaps matching TRBD1 or TRBD2 (5 bases each). The CDR3 region has the DNA TGTGCCAGCAGCCACCCCGCAGGGAGCTCCTACAATGAGCAGTTCTTC. Its protein product is CASSHPAGSSYNEQFF.